This TCR beta chain was recovered during a study of identical twins. Regarding the study as a whole: The more abundant beta clonotypes in cord blood had fewer insertions, and memory repertoires did not show this. There is a chance that invariant MAIT and iNKT cells partially muddied zero-insertion analyses.

The authors used template switching to add a universal primer site and gave cDNA unique molecular identifiers. One entry per CDR3 protein results from TCRdb running MiXCR on the 5' RACE reads. The table lists fewer than 650,000 distinct CDR3 sequences, around 9.6% of them singletons. CDR3 length: 17 residues. V lost 4 bases to trimming and J lost 7 bases; unmatched junction nucleotides: 16. The germline CDR1 and CDR2 sequences are LGHNA and YNFKEQ. About this clonotype itself: What it recognizes is unknown.

These data were likewise used in another study, on yellow fever vaccine responses in identical twins.

The TCR was taken from a woman between 18 and 30 years old in good health. The sample comprised PBMCs. V gene TRBV4-2 combines with J gene TRBJ2-5, with 9 bases aligning to TRBD2. The CDR3 DNA follows: TGTGCCAGCAGCCCGAACACCCAGCGCGGGAGGGCCCGGACCCAGTACTTC. It translates to CASSPNTQRGRARTQYF.